A single sample is the source of the 7 T cell receptor beta chains below, sequenced in a study of blood T cells in healthy people across ages. A J-beta primer mix and a sample-barcoded 5' primer were used in a second PCR of roughly 7 to 12 cycles. TCRdb re-derived calls from the 5' RACE reads in MiXCR, one entry per CDR3 protein. The table includes some 1.6 million distinct CDR3 sequences, roughly a third detected once. Sequencing was performed on blood. These receptor sequences come from a woman younger than 45 in good health.

The chain links TRBV7-8 to TRBJ2-7, with a tentative D call TRBD2 (6 bases). Trimming removed 1 base at V and 6 bases at J, with 19 bases between. The germline CDR1 and CDR2 sequences are SGHVS and FQNEAQ. The CDR3 covers 16 residues. The CDR3 region has the DNA TGTGCCAGCAGCTTAGGCGCAAGAGGGTGGGAGGTCGAGCAGTACTTC. The encoded protein is CASSLGARGWEVEQYF.

This clonotype was seen a few times. This chain connects TRBV29-1 to TRBJ1-1, with D possibly matching TRBD1 (6 bases). The CDR3 extends over 14 amino acids. The V gene's germline CDR1 is SQVTM and CDR2 ANQGSEA. V shed 6 bases and J shed 5 bases, with 19 bases lying between them. CDR3 residues: CSVADRTAGTEAFF. The CDR3, as DNA: TGCAGCGTGGCTGACAGGACAGCGGGGACTGAAGCTTTCTTT. Full variable domain (outside the CDR3, taken from reference TRBV29-1 and TRBJ1-1): SAVISQKPSRDICQRGTSLTIQCQVDSQVTMMFWYRQQPGQSLTLIATANQGSEATYESGFVIDKFPISRPNLTFSTLTVSNMSPEDSSIYLCSVADRTAGTEAFFGQGTRLTVV.

This clonotype has just a few counts. CDR3 sequence (DNA): TGTGCCAGCAGCCAAGATCAGGCTAGCGGGGGGACAGATACGCAGTATTTT. Translation gives CASSQDQASGGTDTQYF. V and J are TRBV4-2 and TRBJ2-3; 11 bases match TRBD2. This CDR3 contains 17 residues. The trim removed 0 bases at V and 3 bases at J, leaving 5 bases unmatched. The germline CDR1 and CDR2 sequences are LGHNA and YNFKEQ.

This chain uses TRBV20-1 with TRBJ1-5, with D possibly being TRBD1 (5 bases). V was cut by 3 bases and J by 1 base, with 16 bases left in between. CDR1 is DFQATT and CDR2 is SNEGSKA in the germline V gene (reference sequence). This CDR3 contains 16 residues. CDR3 loop: CSASPTPGGSNQPQHF. The CDR3, as DNA: TGCAGTGCTAGCCCCACCCCTGGGGGGAGCAATCAGCCCCAGCATTTT.

This clonotype came up a few times. The chain carries TRBV20-1 and TRBJ2-4; 11 bases agree with TRBD2. The J call is in doubt because the DNA end fits TRBJ2-7 better. Germline values: CDR1 DFQATT, CDR2 SNEGSKA (reference sequence). The CDR3 has 13 amino acids. The chain's CDR3 is CSAKLAGVYEQYF. CDR3 nucleotides: TGCAGTGCTAAACTAGCGGGGGTATACGAGCAGTACTTC.

This clonotype was seen ten or more times. V gene TRBV29-1 combines with J gene TRBJ2-3, with D maybe TRBD1 (5 bases). Looked up from germline, CDR1 is SQVTM and CDR2 is ANQGSEA. Trimming removed 6 bases at V and 6 bases at J, with 16 bases between. The CDR3 contains 13 residues. CDR3 nucleotides: TGCAGCGTGGAGACCGGATCAGGGGATACGCAGTATTTT. Amino acids: CSVETGSGDTQYF.

Only a few counts were recorded for this clonotype. The chain has TRBV29-1 and TRBJ2-7; 10 bases match TRBD2. The V gene's germline CDR1 is SQVTM and CDR2 ANQGSEA. The CDR3 has 14 residues. The ends lost 4 bases at V and 7 bases at J; junction bases unmatched: 10. This CDR3 is CSVGRGELAGEQYF. For the CDR3, the DNA is TGCAGCGTTGGCAGAGGGGAACTAGCGGGGGAGCAGTACTTC.